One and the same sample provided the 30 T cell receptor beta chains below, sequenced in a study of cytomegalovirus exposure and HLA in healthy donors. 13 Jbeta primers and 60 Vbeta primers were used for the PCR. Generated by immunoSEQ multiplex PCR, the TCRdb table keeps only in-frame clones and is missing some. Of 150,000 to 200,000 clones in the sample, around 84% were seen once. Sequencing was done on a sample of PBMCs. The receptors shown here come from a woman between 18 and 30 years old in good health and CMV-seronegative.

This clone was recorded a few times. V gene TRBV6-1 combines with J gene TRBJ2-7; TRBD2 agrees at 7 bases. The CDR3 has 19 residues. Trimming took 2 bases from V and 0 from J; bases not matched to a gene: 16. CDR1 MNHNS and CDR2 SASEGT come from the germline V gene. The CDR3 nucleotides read TGTGCCAGCAGTGAAACTGGGAGGGGTTCTCCTTCGGGCTCCTACGAGCAGTACTTC. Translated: CASSETGRGSPSGSYEQYF.

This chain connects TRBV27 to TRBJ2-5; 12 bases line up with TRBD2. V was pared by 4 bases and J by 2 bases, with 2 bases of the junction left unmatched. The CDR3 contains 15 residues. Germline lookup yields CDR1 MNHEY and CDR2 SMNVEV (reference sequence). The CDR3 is CASSSGLAGQETQYF. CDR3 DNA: TGTGCCAGCAGTTCAGGACTAGCGGGACAAGAGACCCAGTACTTC.

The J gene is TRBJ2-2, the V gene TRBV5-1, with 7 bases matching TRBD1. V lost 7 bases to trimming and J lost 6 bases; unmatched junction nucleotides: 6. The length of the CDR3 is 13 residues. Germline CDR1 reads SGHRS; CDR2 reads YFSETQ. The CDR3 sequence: CASGLTGAGELFF. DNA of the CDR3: TGCGCCAGCGGCCTTACAGGGGCCGGGGAGCTGTTTTTT.

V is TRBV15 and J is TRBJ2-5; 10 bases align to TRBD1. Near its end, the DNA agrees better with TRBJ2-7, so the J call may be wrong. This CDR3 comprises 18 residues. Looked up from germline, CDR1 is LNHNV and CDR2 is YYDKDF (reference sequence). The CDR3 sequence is CATSRAWAGTGAPYEQYF. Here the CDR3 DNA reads TGTGCCACCAGCAGAGCATGGGCCGGGACAGGGGCCCCCTACGAGCAGTACTTC.

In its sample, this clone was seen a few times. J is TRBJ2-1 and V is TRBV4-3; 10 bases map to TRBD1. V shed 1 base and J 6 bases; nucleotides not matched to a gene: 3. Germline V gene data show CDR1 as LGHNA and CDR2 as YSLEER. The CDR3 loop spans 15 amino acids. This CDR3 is CASSQVGTGVNEQFF. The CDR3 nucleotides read TGCGCCAGCAGCCAAGTTGGGACAGGGGTCAATGAGCAGTTCTTC.

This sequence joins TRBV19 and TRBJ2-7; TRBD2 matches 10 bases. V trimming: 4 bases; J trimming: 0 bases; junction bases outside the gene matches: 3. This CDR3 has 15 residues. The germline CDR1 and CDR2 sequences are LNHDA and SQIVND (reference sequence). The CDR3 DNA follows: TGTGCCAGTAGTACTAGCGGGGGATACTCCTACGAGCAGTACTTC. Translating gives CASSTSGGYSYEQYF.

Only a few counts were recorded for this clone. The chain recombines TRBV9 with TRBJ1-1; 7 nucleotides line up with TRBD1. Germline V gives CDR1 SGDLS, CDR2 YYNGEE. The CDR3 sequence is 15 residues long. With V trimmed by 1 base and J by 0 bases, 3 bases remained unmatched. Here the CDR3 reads CASSVFRGVNTEAFF. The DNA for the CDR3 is TGTGCCAGCAGCGTATTCAGGGGGGTGAACACTGAAGCTTTCTTT.

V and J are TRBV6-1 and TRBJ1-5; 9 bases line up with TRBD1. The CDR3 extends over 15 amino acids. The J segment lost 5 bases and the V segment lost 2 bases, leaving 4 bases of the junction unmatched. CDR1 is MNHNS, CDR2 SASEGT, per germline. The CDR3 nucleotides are TGTGCCAGCAGTGAACGTAGGACAGGGGATCAGCCCCAGCATTTT. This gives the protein CASSERRTGDQPQHF.

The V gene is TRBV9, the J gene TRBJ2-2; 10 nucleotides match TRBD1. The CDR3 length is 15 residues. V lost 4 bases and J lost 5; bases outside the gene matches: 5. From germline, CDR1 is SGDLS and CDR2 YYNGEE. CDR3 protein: CASSPGTGVTGELFF. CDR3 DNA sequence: TGTGCCAGCAGCCCCGGGACAGGGGTGACCGGGGAGCTGTTTTTT.

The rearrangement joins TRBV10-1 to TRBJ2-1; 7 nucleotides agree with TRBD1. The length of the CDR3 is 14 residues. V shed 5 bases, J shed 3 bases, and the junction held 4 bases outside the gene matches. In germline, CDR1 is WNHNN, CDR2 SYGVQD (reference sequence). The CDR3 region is CASSPGQNYNEQFF. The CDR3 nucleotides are TGCGCCAGCAGTCCGGGACAGAACTACAATGAGCAGTTCTTC.

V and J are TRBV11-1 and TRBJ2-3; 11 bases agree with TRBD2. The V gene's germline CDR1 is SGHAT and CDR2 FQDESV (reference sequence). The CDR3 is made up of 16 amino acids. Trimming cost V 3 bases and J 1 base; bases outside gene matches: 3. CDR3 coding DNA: TGTGCCAGCAGCTTGGAACTAGCGGGAGGCACAGATACGCAGTATTTT. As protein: CASSLELAGGTDTQYF.

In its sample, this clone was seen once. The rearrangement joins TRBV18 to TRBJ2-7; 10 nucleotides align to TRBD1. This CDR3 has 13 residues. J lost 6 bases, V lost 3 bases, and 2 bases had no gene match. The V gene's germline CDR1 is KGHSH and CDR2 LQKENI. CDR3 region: CASSPGQGSEQYF. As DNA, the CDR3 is TGTGCCAGCTCACCGGGACAGGGGTCCGAGCAGTACTTC.

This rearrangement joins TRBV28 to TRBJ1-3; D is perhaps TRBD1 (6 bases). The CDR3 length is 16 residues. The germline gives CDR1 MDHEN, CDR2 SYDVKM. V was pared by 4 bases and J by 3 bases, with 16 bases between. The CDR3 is CASSSPGVRDGNTIYF. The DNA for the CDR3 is TGTGCCAGCAGTTCACCAGGGGTGAGAGATGGAAACACCATATATTTT.

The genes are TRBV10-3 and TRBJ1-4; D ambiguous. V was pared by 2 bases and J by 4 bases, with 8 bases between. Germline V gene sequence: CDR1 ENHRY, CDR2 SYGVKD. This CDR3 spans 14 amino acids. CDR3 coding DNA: TGTGCCATCAGTGAGGCGGGTTTTAATGAAAAACTGTTTTTT. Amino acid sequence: CAISEAGFNEKLFF.

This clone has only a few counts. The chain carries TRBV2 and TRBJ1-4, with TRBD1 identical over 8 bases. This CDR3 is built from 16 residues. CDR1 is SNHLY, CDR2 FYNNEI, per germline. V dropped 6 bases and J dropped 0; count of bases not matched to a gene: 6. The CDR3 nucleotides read TGTGCCAGCAGGGCAGGACAGGGTGCAACTAATGAAAAACTGTTTTTT. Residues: CASRAGQGATNEKLFF.

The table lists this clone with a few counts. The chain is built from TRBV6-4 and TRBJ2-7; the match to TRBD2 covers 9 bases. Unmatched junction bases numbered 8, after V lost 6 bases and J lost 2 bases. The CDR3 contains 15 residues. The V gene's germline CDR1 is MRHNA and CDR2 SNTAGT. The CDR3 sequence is CASSASGGGAYEQYF. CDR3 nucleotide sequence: TGTGCCAGCAGCGCTAGTGGCGGGGGGGCCTACGAGCAGTACTTC.

The CDR3 coding sequence is TGTGCCAGCAGCCCGGTGAGCTCCTATAATTCACCCCTCCACTTT. Translated, it gives CASSPVSSYNSPLHF. V and J are TRBV27 and TRBJ1-6; D is uncertain. The CDR3 loop spans 15 amino acids. Trimming pared 6 bases from V and 0 bases from J, leaving 9 bases between. CDR1 and CDR2 (germline): MNHEY, SMNVEV (reference sequence).

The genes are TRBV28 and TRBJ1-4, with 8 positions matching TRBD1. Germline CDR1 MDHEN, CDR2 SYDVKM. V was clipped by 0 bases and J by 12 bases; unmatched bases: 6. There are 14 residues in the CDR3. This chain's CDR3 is CASSLWDREKELFF. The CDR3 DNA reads TGTGCCAGCAGTTTATGGGACAGGGAAAAAGAACTGTTTTTT.

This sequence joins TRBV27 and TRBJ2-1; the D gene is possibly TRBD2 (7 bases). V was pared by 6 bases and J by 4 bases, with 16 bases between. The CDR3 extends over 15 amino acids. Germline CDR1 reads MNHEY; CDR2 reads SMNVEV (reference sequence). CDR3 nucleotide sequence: TGTGCCAGCAGAGTGGGAGGGGGGAGTTACAATGAGCAGTTCTTC. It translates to CASRVGGGSYNEQFF.

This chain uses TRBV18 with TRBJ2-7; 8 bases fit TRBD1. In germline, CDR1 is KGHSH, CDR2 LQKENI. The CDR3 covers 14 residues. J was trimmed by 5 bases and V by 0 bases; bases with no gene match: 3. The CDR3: CASSPPQGGHEQYF. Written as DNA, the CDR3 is TGTGCCAGCTCACCACCACAGGGGGGCCACGAGCAGTACTTC.

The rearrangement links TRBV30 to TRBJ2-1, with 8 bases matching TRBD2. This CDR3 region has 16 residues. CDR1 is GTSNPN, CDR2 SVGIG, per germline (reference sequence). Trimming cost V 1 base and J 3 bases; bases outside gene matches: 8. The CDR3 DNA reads TGTGCCTGGAGTGGCGGGCTAGCGGGCGTCTACAATGAGCAGTTCTTC. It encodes CAWSGGLAGVYNEQFF.

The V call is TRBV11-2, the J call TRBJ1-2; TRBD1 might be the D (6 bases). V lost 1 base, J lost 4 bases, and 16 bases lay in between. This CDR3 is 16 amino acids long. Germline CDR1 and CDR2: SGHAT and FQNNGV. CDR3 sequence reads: CASSLGSRGGSYGYTF. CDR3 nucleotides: TGTGCCAGCAGCTTAGGTTCGAGGGGGGGCTCCTATGGCTACACCTTC. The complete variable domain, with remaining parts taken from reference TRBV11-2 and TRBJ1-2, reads EAGVAQSPRYKIIEKRQSVAFWCNPISGHATLYWYQQILGQGPKLLIQFQNNGVVDDSQLPKDRFSAERLKGVDSTLKIQPAKLEDSAVYLCASSLGSRGGSYGYTFGSGTRLTVV.

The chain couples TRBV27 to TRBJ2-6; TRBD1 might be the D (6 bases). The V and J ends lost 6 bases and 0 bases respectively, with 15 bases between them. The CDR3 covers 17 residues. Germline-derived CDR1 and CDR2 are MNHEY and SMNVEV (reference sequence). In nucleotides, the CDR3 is TGTGCCAGCAGCTCGACAGGAACAGACTCTGGGGCCAACGTCCTGACTTTC. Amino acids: CASSSTGTDSGANVLTF.

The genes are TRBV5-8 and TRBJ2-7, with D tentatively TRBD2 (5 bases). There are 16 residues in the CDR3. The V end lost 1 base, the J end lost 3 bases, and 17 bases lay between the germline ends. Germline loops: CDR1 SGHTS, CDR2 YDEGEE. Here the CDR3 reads CASSLLPGNEIYEQYF. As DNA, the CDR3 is TGTGCCAGCAGCTTGTTGCCGGGGAACGAGATCTACGAGCAGTACTTC. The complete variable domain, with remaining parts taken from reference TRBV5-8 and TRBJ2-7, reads EAGVTQSPTHLIKTRGQQATLRCSPISGHTSVYWYQQALGLGLQFLLWYDEGEERNRGNFPPRFSGRQFPNYSSELNVNALELEDSALYLCASSLLPGNEIYEQYFGPGTRLTVT.

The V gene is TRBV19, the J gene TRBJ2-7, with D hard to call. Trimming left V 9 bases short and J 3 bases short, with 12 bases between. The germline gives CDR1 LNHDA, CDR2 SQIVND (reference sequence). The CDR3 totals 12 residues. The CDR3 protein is CARVKRFYEQYF. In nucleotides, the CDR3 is TGTGCCAGGGTCAAGAGGTTCTACGAGCAGTACTTC. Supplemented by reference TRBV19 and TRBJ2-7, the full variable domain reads DGGITQSPKYLFRKEGQNVTLSCEQNLNHDAMYWYRQDPGQGLRLIYYSQIVNDFQKGDIAEGYSVSREKKESFPLTVTSAQKNPTAFYLCARVKRFYEQYFGPGTRLTVT.

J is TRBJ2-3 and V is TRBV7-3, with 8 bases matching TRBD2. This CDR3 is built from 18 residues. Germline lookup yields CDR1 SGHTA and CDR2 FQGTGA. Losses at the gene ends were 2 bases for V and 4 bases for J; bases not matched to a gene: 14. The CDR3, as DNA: TGTGCCAGCAGCTTAGCCGGGCGGGGGGATTTCAGGGCAGATACGCAGTATTTT. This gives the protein CASSLAGRGDFRADTQYF.

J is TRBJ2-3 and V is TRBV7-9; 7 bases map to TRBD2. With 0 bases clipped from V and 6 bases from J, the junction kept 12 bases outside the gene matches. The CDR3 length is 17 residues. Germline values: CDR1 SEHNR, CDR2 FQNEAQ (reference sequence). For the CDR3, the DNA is TGTGCCAGCAGCTTAGCGTCTGGGGGAGGGCCGAGCGATACGCAGTATTTT. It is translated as CASSLASGGGPSDTQYF.

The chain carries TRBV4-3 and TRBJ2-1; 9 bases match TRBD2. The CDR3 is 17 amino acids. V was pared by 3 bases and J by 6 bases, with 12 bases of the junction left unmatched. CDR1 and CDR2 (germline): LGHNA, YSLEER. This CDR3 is CASSHYSGGGRANEQFF. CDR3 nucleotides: TGCGCCAGCAGCCACTATTCCGGGGGCGGGAGGGCCAATGAGCAGTTCTTC.

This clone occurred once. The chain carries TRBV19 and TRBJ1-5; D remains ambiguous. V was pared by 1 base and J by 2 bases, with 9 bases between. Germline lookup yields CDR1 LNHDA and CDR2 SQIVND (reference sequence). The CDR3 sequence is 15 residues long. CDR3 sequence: CASSIVGLGNQPQHF. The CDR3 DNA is TGTGCCAGTAGTATAGTGGGCTTGGGCAATCAGCCCCAGCATTTT. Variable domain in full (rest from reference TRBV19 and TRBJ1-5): DGGITQSPKYLFRKEGQNVTLSCEQNLNHDAMYWYRQDPGQGLRLIYYSQIVNDFQKGDIAEGYSVSREKKESFPLTVTSAQKNPTAFYLCASSIVGLGNQPQHFGDGTRLSIL.

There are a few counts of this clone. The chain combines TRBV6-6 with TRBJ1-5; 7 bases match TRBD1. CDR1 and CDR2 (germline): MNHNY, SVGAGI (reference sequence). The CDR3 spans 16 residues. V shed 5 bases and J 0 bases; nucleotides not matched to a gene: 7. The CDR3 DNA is TGTGCCAGCAGTACCGACAGGGCTGCTAGCAATCAGCCCCAGCATTTT. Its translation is CASSTDRAASNQPQHF.